This T cell receptor (beta chain) was documented in a study of T-cell reconstitution after alpha-beta-depleted transplantation in children. Study-level findings and limits: Reportedly, only several hundred clones from non-depleted graft cells drove alpha-beta T-cell counts at about two months. The authors attributed T-cell counts and diversity one year after transplant mostly to newly produced T cells.

The TCRbeta library incorporated unique molecular identifiers. TCRdb fed the PCR reads into MiXCR, producing one record per CDR3 protein. Among 440,000 or so distinct CDR3 sequences listed, 43% were seen once. The germline V gene has CDR1 LGHDT and CDR2 YNNKEL (reference sequence). The CDR3 has 14 amino acids. J lost 4 bases, V lost 4 bases, and 3 bases had no gene match. In regard to this clonotype: Antigen unknown.

The J gene is TRBJ2-3, the V gene TRBV3-1, with 9 bases matching TRBD2. This sequence was found in a girl aged 2-9 years with aplastic anemia, due to receive a stem cell transplant. The source was PBMCs, collected before TCRalphabeta/CD19-depleted stem cell transplant. The CDR3 here is CASSRAGGPDTQYF. The CDR3 bases are TGTGCCAGCAGCCGGGCGGGGGGGCCAGATACGCAGTATTTT.